A single sample is the source of the 8 T cell receptor beta chains below, sequenced in a study of blood T cell repertoires in COVID-19. Sequencing used immunoSEQ multiplex PCR; TCRdb keeps in-frame clones, though not all of them. Found here are 270,000 or so clones, 65% to 90% of them singletons; the top ten hold around 3%. Sequenced sample: peripheral blood. These receptors were taken from a woman aged 55-75 years with active or convalescent COVID-19.

V is TRBV6-6 and J is TRBJ1-2, with D possibly being TRBD1 (6 bases). The germline V gene has CDR1 MNHNY and CDR2 SVGAGI (reference sequence). V dropped 5 bases and J dropped 4 bases, with 17 bases sitting between them. The CDR3 has 15 residues. The CDR3 DNA reads as TGTGCCAGCAGTCAGACAGGAGCCAGCCTCTATGGCTACACCTTC. As protein: CASSQTGASLYGYTF.

The gene calls are TRBV5-4 and TRBJ2-5; D may be TRBD1 (5 bases). V lost 4 bases to trimming and J lost 4 bases, with 14 bases between them. This CDR3 contains 14 residues. Germline loops: CDR1 SGHNT, CDR2 YYREEE (reference sequence). CDR3 region: CASSRQGIRETQYF. For the CDR3, the DNA is TGTGCCAGCAGCCGGCAGGGTATCCGAGAGACCCAGTACTTC.

The rearrangement joins TRBV6-2 or TRBV6-3 to TRBJ2-7, with 12 bases aligning to TRBD2. J was trimmed by 12 bases and V by 0 bases; bases with no gene match: 9. CDR1 and CDR2 from the germline V gene are MNHEY and SVGEGT. CDR3 length equals 15 residues. The CDR3 region has the DNA TGTGCCAGCAGTTACTCGATTGCTAGCGGGGGGGCCCCGTACTTC. Amino acid sequence: CASSYSIASGGAPYF.

This chain connects TRBV19 to TRBJ2-3, with 8 bases aligning to TRBD2. There are 15 residues in the CDR3. V lost 4 bases and J lost 3; bases outside the gene matches: 6. Germline CDR1 is LNHDA and CDR2 is SQIVND (reference sequence). The CDR3 is CASSTGLARTDTQYF. CDR3 sequence (DNA): TGTGCCAGTAGTACCGGACTAGCCCGAACAGATACGCAGTATTTT.

V usage is TRBV5-1 and J usage is TRBJ2-1, with D possibly TRBD1 on 5 matching bases. Trimming shortened V by 2 bases and J by 3 bases, and 6 bases separated the two germline ends. The CDR3 length is 13 residues. Per the germline V gene, CDR1 is SGHRS and CDR2 is YFSETQ. The DNA of the CDR3 is TGCGCCAGCAGCTTAGGGGACTACAATGAGCAGTTCTTC. Protein product: CASSLGDYNEQFF.

CDR3 sequence reads: CASSVGTENQPQHF. In nucleotides, the CDR3 is TGTGCCAGCAGCGTCGGGACAGAGAATCAGCCCCAGCATTTT. The rearrangement uses TRBV9 and TRBJ1-5, with TRBD1 matching over 7 bases. Losses at the gene ends were 2 bases for V and 4 bases for J; bases not matched to a gene: 3. The CDR3 spans 14 residues. Germline V gene data show CDR1 as SGDLS and CDR2 as YYNGEE.

Ten or more counts support this clone. The CDR3 region has the DNA TGTGCCACCAGTGATGGACTAGCGGGGAGGAACACCGGGGAGCTGTTTTTT. This encodes CATSDGLAGRNTGELFF. The J gene is TRBJ2-2, the V gene TRBV24-1; TRBD2 agrees at 12 bases. Germline V gene lookup returns CDR1 KGHDR and CDR2 SFDVKD. CDR3 length equals 17 residues. The J segment lost 1 base and the V segment lost 3 bases, leaving 2 bases of the junction unmatched.

This chain uses TRBV7-9 with TRBJ2-1; 14 positions agree with TRBD2. CDR3 size: 18 residues. Germline-derived CDR1 and CDR2 are SEHNR and FQNEAQ (reference sequence). Trimming cost V 5 bases and J 2 bases; bases outside gene matches: 8. This chain's CDR3 is CASSQIRLAGGAYNEQFF. The CDR3 coding sequence is TGTGCCAGCAGCCAAATCCGACTAGCGGGGGGGGCCTACAATGAGCAGTTCTTC.